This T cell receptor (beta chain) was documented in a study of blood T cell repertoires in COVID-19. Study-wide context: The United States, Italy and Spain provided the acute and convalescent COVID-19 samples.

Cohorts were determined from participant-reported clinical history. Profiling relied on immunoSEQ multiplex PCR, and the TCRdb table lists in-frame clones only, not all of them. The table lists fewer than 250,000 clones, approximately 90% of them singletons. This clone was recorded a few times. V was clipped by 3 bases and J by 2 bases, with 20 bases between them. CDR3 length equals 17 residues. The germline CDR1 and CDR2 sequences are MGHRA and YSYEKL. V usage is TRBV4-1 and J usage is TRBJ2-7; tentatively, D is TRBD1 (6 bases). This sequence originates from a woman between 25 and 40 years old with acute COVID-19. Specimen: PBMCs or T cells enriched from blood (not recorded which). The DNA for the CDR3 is TGCGCCAGCAGCCAGGGGATTGGGGGTGACAGGACCTACGAGCAGTACTTC. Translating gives CASSQGIGGDRTYEQYF.